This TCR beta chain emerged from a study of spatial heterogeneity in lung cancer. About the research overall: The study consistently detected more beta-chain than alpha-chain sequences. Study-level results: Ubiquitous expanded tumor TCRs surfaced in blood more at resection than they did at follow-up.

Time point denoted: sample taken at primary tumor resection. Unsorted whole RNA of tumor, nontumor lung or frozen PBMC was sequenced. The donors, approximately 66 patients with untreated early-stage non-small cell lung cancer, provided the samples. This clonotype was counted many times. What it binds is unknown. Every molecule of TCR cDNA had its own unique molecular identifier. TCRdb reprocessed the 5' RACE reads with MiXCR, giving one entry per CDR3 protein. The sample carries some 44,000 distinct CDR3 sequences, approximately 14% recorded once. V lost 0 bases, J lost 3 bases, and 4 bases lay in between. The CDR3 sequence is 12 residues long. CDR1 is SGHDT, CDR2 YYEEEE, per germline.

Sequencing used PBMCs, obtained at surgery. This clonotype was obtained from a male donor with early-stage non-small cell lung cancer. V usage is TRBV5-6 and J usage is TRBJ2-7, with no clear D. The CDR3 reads CASSLAYYEQYF. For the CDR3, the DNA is TGTGCCAGCAGCTTGGCCTACTACGAGCAGTACTTC.